What follows is one TCR beta chain and its context. It was with 60 Vbeta and 13 Jbeta primers that the PCR ran. TCRdb keeps only in-frame clones here, not all; method: immunoSEQ multiplex PCR. The sample holds about 110,000 clones, over 60% seen once. This entry comes from a study of cytomegalovirus exposure and HLA in healthy donors. V lost 3 bases, J lost 4 bases, and 5 bases stayed unmatched. The CDR3 extends over 13 amino acids. The V gene's germline CDR1 is GTSNPN and CDR2 SVGIG (reference sequence). The rearrangement joins TRBV30 to TRBJ1-2; 7 bases map to TRBD1. Specimen: PBMCs. This TCR was sampled from a man aged 25-45 years in good health and CMV-seropositive. CDR3 in amino acids: CAWSRDRPYGYTF. The CDR3, as DNA: TGTGCCTGGAGCAGGGACAGACCCTATGGCTACACCTTC.